What follows are 24 T cell receptor beta chains derived from one specimen sequenced in a study of blood T cell repertoires in COVID-19. The method was immunoSEQ multiplex PCR; TCRdb's version includes in-frame clones alone and lacks a portion of them. The table has about 200,000 clones, over 70% seen once. The sample comprised peripheral blood. Every receptor here comes from a woman aged 70-85 years with acute or convalescent COVID-19.

This clone was detected only a few times. This chain uses TRBV28 with TRBJ2-7, with 9 nucleotides matching TRBD2. Germline lookup yields CDR1 MDHEN and CDR2 SYDVKM. Germline trimming cut 6 bases from V and 2 bases from J; bases unmatched to any gene: 11. This CDR3 is 16 amino acids long. CDR3 nucleotides: TGTGCCAGCAGCCCCGTGACTAGCGGAGTGGCCTACGAGCAGTACTTC. The encoded protein is CASSPVTSGVAYEQYF.

This clone has a single count. The gene calls are TRBV7-9 and TRBJ2-3, with 10 nucleotides matching TRBD2. Trimming removed 5 bases from V and 4 bases from J; junction bases left unmatched: 9. CDR3 length: 16 amino acids. Looked up from germline, CDR1 is SEHNR and CDR2 is FQNEAQ (reference sequence). The CDR3 nucleotides are TGTGCCAGCAGCCCTATCATGGGACTAGCGCCAGATACGCAGTATTTT. It yields the protein CASSPIMGLAPDTQYF.

The genes are TRBV19 and TRBJ2-7; 13 nucleotides match TRBD2. Germline loops: CDR1 LNHDA, CDR2 SQIVND (reference sequence). This CDR3 has 14 amino acids. With V trimmed by 5 bases and J by 7 bases, 5 bases remained unmatched. In nucleotides, the CDR3 is TGTGCCAGTAGTTCGGGACTAGCGGGATTAGAGCAGTACTTC. It translates to CASSSGLAGLEQYF. Full variable domain (missing parts from reference TRBV19 and TRBJ2-7): DGGITQSPKYLFRKEGQNVTLSCEQNLNHDAMYWYRQDPGQGLRLIYYSQIVNDFQKGDIAEGYSVSREKKESFPLTVTSAQKNPTAFYLCASSSGLAGLEQYFGPGTRLTVT.

This chain connects TRBV11-3 to TRBJ2-1; TRBD2 aligns across 8 bases. Germline CDR1 SGHNT, CDR2 YENEEA. The CDR3 is 15 amino acids. With 6 bases clipped from V and 8 bases from J, the junction kept 12 bases outside the gene matches. This CDR3 is CASSLFSGDSDEQFF. DNA of the CDR3: TGTGCCAGCAGTCTCTTTAGCGGGGACTCCGATGAGCAGTTCTTC.

The chain uses TRBV5-6 and TRBJ1-2; 8 nucleotides match TRBD1. V dropped 3 bases and J dropped 5; count of bases not matched to a gene: 3. Germline CDR1 reads SGHDT; CDR2 reads YYEEEE. The CDR3 spans 13 residues. The CDR3 bases are TGTGCCAGCAGCTGGGGACAGGAGTATGGCTACACCTTC. It codes for CASSWGQEYGYTF.

The sample holds a few counts of this clone. This rearrangement joins TRBV28 to TRBJ2-7; 12 bases are shared with TRBD2. The CDR3 runs 15 residues. Germline lookup yields CDR1 MDHEN and CDR2 SYDVKM. V was clipped by 6 bases and J by 1 base; unmatched bases: 4. This CDR3 is CASSLGTSGSYEQYF. Here the CDR3 DNA reads TGTGCCAGCAGCCTGGGGACTAGCGGGTCCTACGAGCAGTACTTC.

V usage is TRBV3-1 (or the pseudogene TRBV3-2) and J usage is TRBJ2-7; D may be TRBD2 (6 bases). CDR1 and CDR2 from the germline V gene are LGHDT and YNNKEL (reference sequence). V lost 0 bases and J 4 bases, leaving 13 bases between the germline ends. This CDR3 region has 15 residues. The CDR3 here is CASSQDTAGFYEQYF. The CDR3 DNA reads as TGTGCCAGCAGCCAAGATACTGCGGGGTTTTACGAGCAGTACTTC.

The chain's CDR3 is CASSSRGNSPLHF. CDR3 in DNA: TGTGCCAGTAGTTCAAGAGGGAATTCACCCCTCCACTTT. The chain employs TRBV19 and TRBJ1-6; D unresolved. The CDR3 has 13 residues. V lost 5 bases, J lost 7 bases, and 9 bases lay in between. Germline V gives CDR1 LNHDA, CDR2 SQIVND (reference sequence).

This clone was seen just once. The J gene is TRBJ2-3, the V gene TRBV28; 7 bases align to TRBD1. CDR1 is MDHEN, CDR2 SYDVKM, per germline. Trimming took 11 bases from V and 5 from J; bases not matched to a gene: 16. CDR3 size: 15 residues. In DNA form, the CDR3 reads TGTGCCTGTAGGGACAGTGCATTTCGAGGAGATACGCAGTATTTT. This gives the protein CACRDSAFRGDTQYF. The full variable domain, in which reference TRBV28 and TRBJ2-3 provide the parts outside the CDR3, is DVKVTQSSRYLVKRTGEKVFLECVQDMDHENMFWYRQDPGLGLRLIYFSYDVKMKEKGDIPEGYSVSREKKERFSLILESASTNQTSMYLCACRDSAFRGDTQYFGPGTRLTVL.

V is TRBV7-6 and J is TRBJ1-1; 9 bases fit TRBD1. Germline-derived CDR1 and CDR2 are SGHVS and FNYEAQ. V lost 0 bases to trimming and J lost 1 base; unmatched junction nucleotides: 3. The CDR3 runs to 16 residues. As DNA, the CDR3 is TGTGCCAGCAGCTTAGCGCTGGGACAGGGGAACACTGAAGCTTTCTTT. Translation: CASSLALGQGNTEAFF.

A few counts support this clone. The chain links TRBV4-2 to TRBJ2-2; 10 nucleotides match TRBD2. V was clipped by 1 base and J by 5 bases; unmatched bases: 7. The CDR3 is 17 residues long. Germline-derived CDR1 and CDR2 are LGHNA and YNFKEQ. CDR3 sequence: CASSQGGLAGVTGELFF. CDR3 coding DNA: TGTGCCAGCAGCCAAGGCGGGCTAGCGGGAGTGACCGGGGAGCTGTTTTTT.

V usage is TRBV28 and J usage is TRBJ1-5, with D unresolved. Germline V gives CDR1 MDHEN, CDR2 SYDVKM. CDR3 size: 11 residues. The V gene lost 5 bases and the J gene lost 16 bases, with 15 bases spanning the gap. CDR3 in amino acids: CASSPGSSLHF. The CDR3 region has the DNA TGTGCCAGCAGTCCCGGGTCCTCATTACATTTT.

The CDR3 loop reads CASSLRENTEAFF. CDR3 sequence (DNA): TGCGCCAGCAGCCTTCGGGAGAACACTGAAGCTTTCTTT. This sequence joins TRBV4-1 and TRBJ1-1; D not certain. The CDR3 runs 13 residues. Germline V gene sequence: CDR1 MGHRA, CDR2 YSYEKL. V shed 4 bases and J shed 1 base, with 7 bases lying between them.

In its sample, this clone was seen a few times. The chain uses TRBV2 and TRBJ2-7, with D possibly TRBD2 on 5 matching bases. Germline values: CDR1 SNHLY, CDR2 FYNNEI. V was trimmed by 3 bases and J by 5 bases, leaving 11 bases between them. This CDR3 has 13 residues. The DNA for the CDR3 is TGTGCCAGCAGTGAGTACCGGGGAAACGAGCAGTACTTC. Encoded protein: CASSEYRGNEQYF.

The chain joins TRBV25-1 to TRBJ2-3; TRBD1 matches at 9 bases. This CDR3 has 14 residues. Germline CDR1 is MGHDK and CDR2 is SYGVNS. V was clipped by 7 bases and J by 6 bases; unmatched bases: 8. The CDR3 DNA is TGTGCCAGCACTCCGGGACAGGGTGTGGATACGCAGTATTTT. It yields the protein CASTPGQGVDTQYF. Based on the CDR3 plus reference TRBV25-1 and TRBJ2-3, the full variable domain is EADIYQTPRYLVIGTGKKITLECSQTMGHDKMYWYQQDPGMELHLIHYSYGVNSTEKGDLSSESTVSRIRTEHFPLTLESARPSHTSQYLCASTPGQGVDTQYFGPGTRLTVL.

The V call is TRBV19, the J call TRBJ2-7; 7 nucleotides align to TRBD1. Germline V gives CDR1 LNHDA, CDR2 SQIVND (reference sequence). The CDR3 has 14 amino acids. Germline trimming cut 5 bases from V and 2 bases from J; bases unmatched to any gene: 6. The CDR3 nucleotides are TGTGCCAGTAGTGTTTCCGGGACAGCCTACGAGCAGTACTTC. The encoded protein is CASSVSGTAYEQYF.

This sequence joins TRBV4-1 and TRBJ2-7; 9 nucleotides agree with TRBD2. Trimming at V came to 0 bases and at J to 3 bases, leaving 3 bases not matched to a gene. CDR3 length: 15 residues. CDR1 and CDR2 from the germline V gene are MGHRA and YSYEKL. The CDR3: CASSQETSGVYEQYF. Written as DNA, the CDR3 is TGCGCCAGCAGCCAAGAGACTAGCGGCGTCTACGAGCAGTACTTC.

The chain is built from TRBV7-2 and TRBJ2-7; 10 nucleotides line up with TRBD1. V lost 3 bases to trimming and J lost 3 bases; unmatched junction nucleotides: 11. The CDR3 loop spans 17 amino acids. Germline V gene sequence: CDR1 SGHTA, CDR2 FQGNSA. Written as DNA, the CDR3 is TGTGCCAGCAGCTTCCAGAGGACAGGGGGTATCTTCTACGAGCAGTACTTC. It codes for CASSFQRTGGIFYEQYF. The complete variable domain, with remaining parts taken from reference TRBV7-2 and TRBJ2-7, reads GAGVSQSPSNKVTEKGKDVELRCDPISGHTALYWYRQSLGQGLEFLIYFQGNSAPDKSGLPSDRFSAERTGGSVSTLTIQRTQQEDSAVYLCASSFQRTGGIFYEQYFGPGTRLTVT.

The CDR3 loop is CASSESAIAGETQYF. DNA for the CDR3: TGCGCCAGCAGTGAGTCTGCCATCGCGGGAGAGACCCAGTACTTC. V gene TRBV10-2 combines with J gene TRBJ2-5, with D maybe TRBD2 (5 bases). This CDR3 is built from 15 residues. The ends were cut back, 0 bases at V and 4 bases at J, with 12 bases in the middle. Germline values: CDR1 WSHSY, CDR2 SAAADI.

The CDR3 sequence is CASSGGGLALPTDTQYF. The DNA for the CDR3 is TGTGCCAGCAGTGGGGGGGGACTAGCACTCCCCACAGATACGCAGTATTTT. V is TRBV6-1 and J is TRBJ2-3; 9 bases line up with TRBD2. The CDR3 loop spans 17 amino acids. V gave up 4 bases and J gave up 2 bases; unmatched junction bases: 10. Germline CDR1 is MNHNS and CDR2 is SASEGT.

The chain is built from TRBV5-1 and TRBJ2-1; D gene ambiguous. Trimming left V 1 base short and J 5 bases short, with 7 bases between. Germline V lookup: CDR1 SGHRS, CDR2 YFSETQ. CDR3 length equals 13 residues. Here the CDR3 reads CASSLSRNNEQFF. The DNA for the CDR3 is TGCGCCAGCAGCTTGTCTAGGAACAATGAGCAGTTCTTC.

The V gene is TRBV12-3 or TRBV12-4, the J gene TRBJ1-2, with D possibly TRBD1 on 5 matching bases. This CDR3 has 13 amino acids. Trimming took 5 bases from V and 4 from J, leaving 11 bases between them. CDR3 bases: TGTGCCAGCAGTCTGACAGTAGGCTATGGCTACACCTTC. Protein product: CASSLTVGYGYTF.

The J gene is TRBJ1-5, the V gene TRBV19; 10 bases agree with TRBD1. The V segment lost 7 bases and the J segment 5 bases; nucleotides outside the gene matches: 11. Germline V gives CDR1 LNHDA, CDR2 SQIVND (reference sequence). The CDR3 extends over 16 amino acids. CDR3: CASTAGQGVYDQPQHF. As DNA, the CDR3 is TGTGCCAGTACCGCCGGACAGGGGGTTTACGATCAGCCCCAGCATTTT.

This clone was counted a single time. V gene TRBV3-1 (or the pseudogene TRBV3-2) combines with J gene TRBJ1-2; unclear D gene. Germline V CDR1 and CDR2: LGHDT, YNNKEL (reference sequence). V shed 0 bases and J shed 7 bases, with 9 bases lying between them. This CDR3 has 13 amino acids. This CDR3 is CASSQETRSGYTF. The CDR3 nucleotides are TGTGCCAGCAGCCAAGAGACTAGGAGTGGCTACACCTTC.